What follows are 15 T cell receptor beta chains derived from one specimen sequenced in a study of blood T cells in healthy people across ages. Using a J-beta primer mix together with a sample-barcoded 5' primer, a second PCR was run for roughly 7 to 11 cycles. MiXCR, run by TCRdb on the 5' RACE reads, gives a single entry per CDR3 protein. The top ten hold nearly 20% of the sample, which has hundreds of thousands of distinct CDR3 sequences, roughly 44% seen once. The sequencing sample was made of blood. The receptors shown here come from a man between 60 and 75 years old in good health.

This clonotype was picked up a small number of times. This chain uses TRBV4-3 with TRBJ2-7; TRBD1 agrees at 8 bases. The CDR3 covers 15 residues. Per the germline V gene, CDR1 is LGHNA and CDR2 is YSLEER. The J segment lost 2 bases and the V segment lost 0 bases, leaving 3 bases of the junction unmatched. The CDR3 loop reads CASSQDRTGPYEQYF. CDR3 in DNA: TGCGCCAGCAGCCAAGATCGGACAGGGCCCTACGAGCAGTACTTC.

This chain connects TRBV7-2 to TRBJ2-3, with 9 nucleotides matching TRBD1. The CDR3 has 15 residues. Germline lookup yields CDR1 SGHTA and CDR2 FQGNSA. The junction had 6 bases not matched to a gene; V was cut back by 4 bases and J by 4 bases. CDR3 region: CASSSRTGAADTQYF. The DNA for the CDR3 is TGTGCCAGCAGCTCGAGGACAGGGGCGGCAGATACGCAGTATTTT.

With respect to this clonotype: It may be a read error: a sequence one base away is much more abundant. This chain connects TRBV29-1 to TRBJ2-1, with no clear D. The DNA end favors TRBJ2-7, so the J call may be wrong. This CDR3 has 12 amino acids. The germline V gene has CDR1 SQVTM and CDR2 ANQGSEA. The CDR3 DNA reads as TGCAGCGTTGGTGGGTTTTACAATGAGCAGTACTTC. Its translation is CSVGGFYNEQYF.

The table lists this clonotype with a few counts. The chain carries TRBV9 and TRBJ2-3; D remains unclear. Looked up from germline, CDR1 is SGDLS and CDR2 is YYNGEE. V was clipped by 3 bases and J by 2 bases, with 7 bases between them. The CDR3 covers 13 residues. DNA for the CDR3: TGTGCCAGCAGCGCCGGACCCACAGATACGCAGTATTTT. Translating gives CASSAGPTDTQYF.

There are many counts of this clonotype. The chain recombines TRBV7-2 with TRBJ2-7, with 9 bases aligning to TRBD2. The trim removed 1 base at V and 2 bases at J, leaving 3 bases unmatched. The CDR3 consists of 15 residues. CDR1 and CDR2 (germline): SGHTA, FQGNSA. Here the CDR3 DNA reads TGTGCCAGCAGCTTAGGGAAGCGGGGGGCCTACGAGCAGTACTTC. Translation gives CASSLGKRGAYEQYF.

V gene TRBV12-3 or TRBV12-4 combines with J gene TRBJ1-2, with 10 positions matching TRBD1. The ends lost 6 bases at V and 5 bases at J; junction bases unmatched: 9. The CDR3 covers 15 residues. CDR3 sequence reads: CASSPKGQGTYGYTF. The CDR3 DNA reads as TGTGCCAGCAGCCCCAAGGGACAGGGGACTTATGGCTACACCTTC.

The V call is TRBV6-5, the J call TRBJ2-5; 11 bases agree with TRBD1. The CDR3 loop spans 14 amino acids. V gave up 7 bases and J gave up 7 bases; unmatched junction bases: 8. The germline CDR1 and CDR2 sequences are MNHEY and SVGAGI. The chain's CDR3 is CASKGQGAVGTQYF. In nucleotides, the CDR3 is TGTGCCAGCAAAGGACAGGGGGCGGTTGGGACCCAGTACTTC.

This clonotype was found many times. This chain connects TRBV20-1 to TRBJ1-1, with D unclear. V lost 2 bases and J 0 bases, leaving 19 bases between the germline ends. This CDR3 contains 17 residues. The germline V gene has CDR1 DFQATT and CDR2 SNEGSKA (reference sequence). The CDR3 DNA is TGCAGTGCTAGAAAAAGGCCTGGGGATATAATGAACACTGAAGCTTTCTTT. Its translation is CSARKRPGDIMNTEAFF.

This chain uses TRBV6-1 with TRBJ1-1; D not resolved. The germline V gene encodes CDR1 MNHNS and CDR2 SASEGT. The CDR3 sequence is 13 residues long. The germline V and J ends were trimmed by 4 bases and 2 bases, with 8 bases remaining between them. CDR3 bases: TGTGCCAGCAGTGTCGCCGATAACACTGAAGCTTTCTTT. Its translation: CASSVADNTEAFF.

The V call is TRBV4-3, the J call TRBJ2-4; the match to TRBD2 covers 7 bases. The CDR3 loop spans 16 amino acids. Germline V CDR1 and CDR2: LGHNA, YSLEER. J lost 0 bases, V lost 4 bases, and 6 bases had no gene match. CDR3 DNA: TGCGCCAGCAGCCCGACCCGCGGGGGAGCCAAAAACATTCAGTACTTC. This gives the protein CASSPTRGGAKNIQYF.

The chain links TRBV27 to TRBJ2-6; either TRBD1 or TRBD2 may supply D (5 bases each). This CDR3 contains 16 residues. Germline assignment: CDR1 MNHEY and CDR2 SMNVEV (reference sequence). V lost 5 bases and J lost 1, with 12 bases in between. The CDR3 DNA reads TGTGCCAGCAGTGGGGGTACGTTATCTGGGGCCAACGTCCTGACTTTC. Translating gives CASSGGTLSGANVLTF. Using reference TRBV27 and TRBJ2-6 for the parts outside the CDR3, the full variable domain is EAQVTQNPRYLITVTGKKLTVTCSQNMNHEYMSWYRQDPGLGLRQIYYSMNVEVTDKGDVPEGYKVSRKEKRNFPLILESPSPNQTSLYFCASSGGTLSGANVLTFGAGSRLTVL.

CDR3 coding DNA: TGTGCCAGCAAATCCGTGACTCCTGAAGCTTTCTTT. Translating it yields CASKSVTPEAFF. The V call is TRBV6-1, the J call TRBJ1-1, with D hard to call. The CDR3 extends over 12 amino acids. Trimming shortened V by 7 bases and J by 6 bases, and 12 bases separated the two germline ends. Germline V gives CDR1 MNHNS, CDR2 SASEGT.

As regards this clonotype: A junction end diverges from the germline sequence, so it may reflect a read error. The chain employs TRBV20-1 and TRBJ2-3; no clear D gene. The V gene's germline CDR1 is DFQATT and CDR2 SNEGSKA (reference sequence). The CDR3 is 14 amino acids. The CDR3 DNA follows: TGCAGTGCTGGAGCGACAATTCGCACAGATACACAGTATTTT. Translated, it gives CSAGATIRTDTQYF.

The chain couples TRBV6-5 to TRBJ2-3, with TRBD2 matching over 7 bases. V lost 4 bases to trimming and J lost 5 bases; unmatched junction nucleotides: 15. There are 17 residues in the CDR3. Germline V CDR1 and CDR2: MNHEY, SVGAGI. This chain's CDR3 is CASSFNPTSEVGDTQYF. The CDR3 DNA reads TGTGCCAGCAGTTTTAACCCAACTAGCGAGGTAGGAGATACGCAGTATTTT.

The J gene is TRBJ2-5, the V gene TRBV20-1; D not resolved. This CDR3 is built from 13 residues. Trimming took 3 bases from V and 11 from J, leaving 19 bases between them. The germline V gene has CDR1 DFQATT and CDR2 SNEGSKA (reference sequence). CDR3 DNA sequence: TGCAGTGCTAGGGGCGGAGCCTACAATGAGCAGTACTTC. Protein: CSARGGAYNEQYF.